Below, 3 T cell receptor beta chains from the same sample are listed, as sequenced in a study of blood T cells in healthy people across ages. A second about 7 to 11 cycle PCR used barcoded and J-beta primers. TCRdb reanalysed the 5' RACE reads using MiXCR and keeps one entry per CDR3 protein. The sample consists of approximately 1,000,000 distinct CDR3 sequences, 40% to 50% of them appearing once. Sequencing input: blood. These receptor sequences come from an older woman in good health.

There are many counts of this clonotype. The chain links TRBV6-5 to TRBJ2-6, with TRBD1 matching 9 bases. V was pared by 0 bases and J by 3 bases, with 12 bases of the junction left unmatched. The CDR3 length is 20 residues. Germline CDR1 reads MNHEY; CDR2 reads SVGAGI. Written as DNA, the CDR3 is TGTGCCAGCAGTTACTCGGTCGGACAGGGGACAATACGTGGGGCCAACGTCCTGACTTTC. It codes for CASSYSVGQGTIRGANVLTF.

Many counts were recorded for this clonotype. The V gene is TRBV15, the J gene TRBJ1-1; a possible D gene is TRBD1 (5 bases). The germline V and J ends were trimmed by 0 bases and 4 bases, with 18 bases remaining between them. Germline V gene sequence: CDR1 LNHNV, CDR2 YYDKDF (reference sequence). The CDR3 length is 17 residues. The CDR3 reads CATSRDELMAGTTEAFF. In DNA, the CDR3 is TGTGCCACCAGCAGAGATGAGTTGATGGCGGGGACCACTGAAGCTTTCTTT.

CDR3 DNA: TGTGCCAGCAGTGACCCGAGGACAGGGCGGGAGACCCAGTACTTC. Its translation: CASSDPRTGRETQYF. The rearrangement links TRBV6-6 to TRBJ2-5; 8 positions agree with TRBD1. J gave up 5 bases and V 5 bases, and 10 bases lay outside the gene matches. Germline V lookup: CDR1 MNHNY, CDR2 SVGAGI (reference sequence). The CDR3 consists of 15 residues.